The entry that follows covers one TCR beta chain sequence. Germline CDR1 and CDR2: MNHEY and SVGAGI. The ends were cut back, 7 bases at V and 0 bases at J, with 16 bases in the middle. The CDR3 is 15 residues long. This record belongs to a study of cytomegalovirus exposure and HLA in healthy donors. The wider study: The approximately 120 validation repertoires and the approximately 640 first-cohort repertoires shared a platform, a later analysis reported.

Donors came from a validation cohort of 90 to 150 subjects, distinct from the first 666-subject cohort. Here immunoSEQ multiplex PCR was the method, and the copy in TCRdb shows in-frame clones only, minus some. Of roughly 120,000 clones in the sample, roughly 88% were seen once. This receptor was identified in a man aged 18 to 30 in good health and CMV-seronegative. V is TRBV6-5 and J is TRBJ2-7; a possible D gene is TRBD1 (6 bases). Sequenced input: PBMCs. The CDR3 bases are TGTGCCAGCATCCAAGAACAGGGCAGCTCCTACGAGCAGTACTTC. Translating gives CASIQEQGSSYEQYF.